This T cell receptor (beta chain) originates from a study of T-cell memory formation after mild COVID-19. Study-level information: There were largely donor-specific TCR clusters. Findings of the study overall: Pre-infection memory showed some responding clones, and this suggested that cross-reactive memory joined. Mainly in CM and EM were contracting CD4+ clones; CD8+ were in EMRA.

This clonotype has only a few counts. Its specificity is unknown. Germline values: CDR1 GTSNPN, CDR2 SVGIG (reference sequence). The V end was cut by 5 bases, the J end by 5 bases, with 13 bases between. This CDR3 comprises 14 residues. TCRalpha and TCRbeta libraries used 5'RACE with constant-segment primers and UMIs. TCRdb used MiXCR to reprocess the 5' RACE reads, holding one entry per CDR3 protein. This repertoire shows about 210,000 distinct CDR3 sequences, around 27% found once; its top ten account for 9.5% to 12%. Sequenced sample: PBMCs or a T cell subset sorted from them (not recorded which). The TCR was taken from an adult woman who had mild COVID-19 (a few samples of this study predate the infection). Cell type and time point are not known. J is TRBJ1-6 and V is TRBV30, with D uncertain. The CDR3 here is CAWSAPGDNSPLHF. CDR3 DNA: TGTGCCTGGTCGGCACCGGGCGATAATTCACCCCTCCACTTT.